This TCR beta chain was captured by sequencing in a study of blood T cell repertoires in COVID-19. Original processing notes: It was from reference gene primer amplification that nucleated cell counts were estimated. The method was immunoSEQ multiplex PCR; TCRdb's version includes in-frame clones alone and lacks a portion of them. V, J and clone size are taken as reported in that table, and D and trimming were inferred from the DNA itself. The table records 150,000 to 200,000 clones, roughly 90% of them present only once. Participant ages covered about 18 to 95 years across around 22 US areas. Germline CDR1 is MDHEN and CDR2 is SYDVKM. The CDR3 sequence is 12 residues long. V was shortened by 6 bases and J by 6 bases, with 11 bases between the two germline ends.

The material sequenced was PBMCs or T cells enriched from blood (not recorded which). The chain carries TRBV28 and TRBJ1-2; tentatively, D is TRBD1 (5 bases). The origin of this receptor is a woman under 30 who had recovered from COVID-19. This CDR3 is CASRGVFDGYTF. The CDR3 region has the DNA TGTGCCAGCAGAGGGGTATTCGATGGCTACACCTTC.